Detailed here is one TCR beta chain. The antigen remains unidentified. Amplification of TCR beta CDR3 regions used RNA as the template. HTBI primers were the set used in a first-round RT-PCR of the TCR CDR3. TCRdb re-derived calls from the multiplex PCR reads in MiXCR, one entry per CDR3 protein. The sample holds 450,000 to 700,000 distinct CDR3 sequences; around 46% are singletons and the top ten take 19%. The source of the sample is a study of T cells in Graves' hyperthyroidism and ophthalmopathy. Study-wide points: Clonotypes that were expanded in thyroid above 0.001 mostly appeared in blood too. Ophthalmopathy and stable hyperthyroidism were told apart by a 13 V-J model.

There are 12 residues in the CDR3. V was clipped by 7 bases and J by 10 bases, with 11 bases between them. The chain has TRBV12-3 or TRBV12-4 and TRBJ1-6, with no clear D. Sequenced: peripheral blood or thyroid tissue (not recorded which). The TCR originated in an adult woman with Graves' disease, either hyperthyroidism or ophthalmopathy (not recorded which). In DNA form, the CDR3 reads TGTGCCAGCACTTCGTCGGACTCACCCCTCCACTTT. Protein: CASTSSDSPLHF.